This is a list of T cell receptor beta chains from one sample in a study of cytomegalovirus exposure and HLA in healthy donors. Sequencing used immunoSEQ multiplex PCR; TCRdb keeps in-frame clones, though not all of them. The sample consists of about 160,000 clones, more than 70% of them appearing once. The sequencing sample was made of PBMCs. The receptors here all came from a man in his fifties or sixties in good health and CMV-seronegative. Each CDR3 is given with its conserved first and last residue. The order of the fields is D gene, clone size, V gene, J gene, CDR3 DNA, CDR3 protein. D genes are given only for firm matches. Size values are once, few and many counts, or a class for expanded clones, and some rows have none.

>TRBD1|few|TRBV4-2|TRBJ1-2
TGTGCCAGCAGCGAAACAGGGGGCAATGGCTACACCTTC
CASSETGGNGYTF
>TRBD2|NA|TRBV5-8|TRBJ2-5
TGTGCCAGCAGCTTAATTACTAGCGGGGGCCAAGAGACCCAGTACTTC
CASSLITSGGQETQYF
>NA|NA|TRBV14|TRBJ1-6
TGTGCCAGCAGCCAACTGACAGGCGCTCGGACCCCCCTCCACTTT
CASSQLTGARTPLHF
>NA|NA|TRBV12-5|TRBJ1-1
TGTGCTAGTGGTTTAGAACAGAGCACTGAAGCTTTCTTT
CASGLEQSTEAFF
>TRBD1|NA|TRBV7-9|TRBJ1-2
TGTGCCAGCAGCCCCTCAGGGGGCGATGGCTACACCTTC
CASSPSGGDGYTF
>NA|NA|TRBV5-4|TRBJ1-2
TGTGCCAGCAGCTTGTCCAGGGGAAGCAATGGCTACACCTTC
CASSLSRGSNGYTF
>NA|NA|TRBV2|TRBJ1-6
TGTGCCAGCAGTGAAGCGGCAGGCTCAATATCACCCCTCCACTTT
CASSEAAGSISPLHF
>NA|once|TRBV6-5|TRBJ2-3
TGTGCCAGCAGCGATCGGACATTTAGCACAGATACGCAGTATTTT
CASSDRTFSTDTQYF
>TRBD1|NA|TRBV29-1|TRBJ2-7
TGCAGCGTAGGCCAATCACAGGGGCTCTACGAGCAGTACTTC
CSVGQSQGLYEQYF
>NA|NA|TRBV28|TRBJ1-1
TGTGCCAGCAGTGACAGGAACACTGAAGCTTTCTTT
CASSDRNTEAFF
>NA|NA|TRBV4-3|TRBJ1-2
TGCGCCAGCAGCCGCCAGAGGGACACGGAAGGCTACACCTTC
CASSRQRDTEGYTF
>NA|few|TRBV7-6|TRBJ1-1
TGTGCCAGCAGCTCGGAGATGAACACTGAAGCTTTCTTT
CASSSEMNTEAFF
>NA|NA|TRBV9|TRBJ2-7
TGTGCCAGCAGCTCTAGCTCCTACGAGCAGTACTTC
CASSSSSYEQYF
>TRBD1|once|TRBV19|TRBJ2-7
TGTGCCAGTAGTATATCTGCGACAGGGGGCTACGAGCAGTACTTC
CASSISATGGYEQYF
>TRBD2|NA|TRBV4-3|TRBJ2-2
TGCGCCAGCAGCCAAGTAGCGGGTAGAGGCACCGGGGAGCTGTTTTTT
CASSQVAGRGTGELFF
>TRBD2|NA|TRBV28|TRBJ2-5
TGTGCCAGCCTCCCTGCGGGAGCCCAAGAGACCCAGTACTTC
CASLPAGAQETQYF
>NA|NA|TRBV5-8|TRBJ1-5
TGTGCCAGCAGCCGAGGCCTGGGGGCAGATCAGCCCCAGCATTTT
CASSRGLGADQPQHF
>NA|once|TRBV9|TRBJ1-3
TGTGCCAGCAGCGGAGGTGGGGCGGCCGGAAACACCATATATTTT
CASSGGGAAGNTIYF
>NA|NA|TRBV5-1|TRBJ1-1
TGCGCCAGCAGCGGGGGACACCCTAACACTGAAGCTTTCTTT
CASSGGHPNTEAFF
>TRBD2|NA|TRBV19|TRBJ2-1
TGTGCCAGTAGTCAGCCCGTAGCGGGAGGTCACAATGAGCAGTTCTTC
CASSQPVAGGHNEQFF
>TRBD2|NA|TRBV7-8|TRBJ2-1
TGTGCCAGCAGCTTAAGCGGGGGGGCCAATGAGCAGTTCTTC
CASSLSGGANEQFF
>TRBD1|NA|TRBV27|TRBJ1-6
TGTGCCAGCAGGTACGGACAGGTGGGGTCCTATAATTCACCCCTCCACTTT
CASRYGQVGSYNSPLHF
>TRBD1|NA|TRBV15|TRBJ1-1
TGTGCCACCAGCAGTCCGGGACAGCTGAACACTGAAGCTTTCTTT
CATSSPGQLNTEAFF
>TRBD2|NA|TRBV28|TRBJ2-5
TGTGCCAGCAGTTTGATTGGGGGCCTAGCGGGAGCTTCCGAGACCCAGTACTTC
CASSLIGGLAGASETQYF
>NA|NA|TRBV5-5|TRBJ1-5
TGTGCCAGCAGCTTCGTACAGGGTGGCGGCAATCAGCCCCAGCATTTT
CASSFVQGGGNQPQHF
>NA|NA|TRBV4-3|TRBJ2-2
TGCGCCAGCAGCCAAGATCGGAGTGACAGAACCGGGGAGCTGTTTTTT
CASSQDRSDRTGELFF
>NA|few|TRBV10-2|TRBJ2-1
TGCGCCAGTTCCCCCAGCTCCTACAATGAGCAGTTCTTC
CASSPSSYNEQFF
>NA|NA|TRBV10-1|TRBJ2-3
TGCGCCAGCAGTGAGGGTCAGGGAATCACGCAGTATTTT
CASSEGQGITQYF
>TRBD1|NA|TRBV7-2|TRBJ2-7
TGTGCCAGCAGCTTAGGGACAGGACTCTACGAGCAGTACTTC
CASSLGTGLYEQYF
>NA|NA|TRBV6-5|TRBJ2-7
TGTGCCAGCAGTAACGGGGTGTTCTACGAGCAGTACTTC
CASSNGVFYEQYF
>NA|NA|TRBV21-1|TRBJ2-1
TGTGCCAGCAGCAACTCAGGGGGTGGTGAGCAGTTCTTC
CASSNSGGGEQFF
>TRBD1|NA|TRBV9|TRBJ1-1
TGTGCCAGCAGCGTACTGACAGGGGATGACGGCACTGAAGCTTTCTTT
CASSVLTGDDGTEAFF
>NA|NA|TRBV7-3|TRBJ2-3
TGTGCCAGCAGCTTTGGAGCAGCAGATACGCAGTATTTT
CASSFGAADTQYF
>TRBD1|few|TRBV19|TRBJ2-5
TGTGCCAGTAGTGCGACAGGGGTGGTAGAGACCCAGTACTTC
CASSATGVVETQYF
>NA|NA|TRBV27|TRBJ2-7
TGTGCCAGCAGCCCCTCTTTGGCTAGCGAGCCCTACGAGCAGTACTTC
CASSPSLASEPYEQYF
>NA|NA|TRBV6-5|TRBJ2-3
TGTGCCAGCAGTTTAAGCATTCCAGATACGCAGTATTTT
CASSLSIPDTQYF
>TRBD2|NA|TRBV27|TRBJ2-7
TGTGCCAGCAGTTCCCCGGGACTAGCGGGCCCCGAGTACTTC
CASSSPGLAGPEYF
>NA|NA|TRBV5-1|TRBJ1-4
TGCGCCAGCAGCTTGGCCAGGGCGGAAAAACTGTTTTTT
CASSLARAEKLFF
>TRBD2|NA|TRBV6-6|TRBJ2-1
TGTGCCAGCAGTTCTAGCGGGGACTCCTACAATGAGCAGTTCTTC
CASSSSGDSYNEQFF
>TRBD2|NA|TRBV7-8|TRBJ2-1
TGTGCCAGCAGCCCTACGACTAGCGCCTACAATGAGCAGTTCTTC
CASSPTTSAYNEQFF
>NA|NA|TRBV5-1|TRBJ2-3
TGCGCCAGCAGCTTGGGTCCCCAAGGGGGCACAGATACGCAGTATTTT
CASSLGPQGGTDTQYF
>NA|NA|TRBV6-1|TRBJ1-1
TGTGCCAGCAGTTTCCAAACAGGGTCCCCTGAAGCTTTCTTT
CASSFQTGSPEAFF
>NA|NA|TRBV6-5|TRBJ2-5
TGTGCCAGCAGTTACGATCCGGGACAAGAGACCCAGTACTTC
CASSYDPGQETQYF
>NA|NA|TRBV30|TRBJ2-1
TGTGCCTGGAGTGTTCCCCCCACTTACAATGAGCAGTTCTTC
CAWSVPPTYNEQFF